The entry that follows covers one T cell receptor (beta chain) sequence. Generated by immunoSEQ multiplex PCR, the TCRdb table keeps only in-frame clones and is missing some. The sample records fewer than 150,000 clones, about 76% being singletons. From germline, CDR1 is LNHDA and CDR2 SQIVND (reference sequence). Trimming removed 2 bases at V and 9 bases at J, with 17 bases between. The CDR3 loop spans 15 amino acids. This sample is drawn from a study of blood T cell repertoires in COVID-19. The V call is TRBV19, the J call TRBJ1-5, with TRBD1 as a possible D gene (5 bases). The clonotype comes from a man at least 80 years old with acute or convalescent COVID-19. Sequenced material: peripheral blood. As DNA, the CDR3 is TGTGCCAGTAGTATAATGGTCACAGGTCAAACGCCCCAGCATTTT. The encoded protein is CASSIMVTGQTPQHF.